This T cell receptor (beta chain) came from a study of cytomegalovirus exposure and HLA in healthy donors. Regarding the study as a whole: Analyzed later, most CMV-associated TCR beta chains appeared HLA-restricted.

The CDR3 spans 15 residues. CDR1 and CDR2 (germline): SGHRS, YFSETQ. The V end lost 4 bases, the J end lost 6 bases, and 20 bases lay between the germline ends. The PCR made use of 60 Vbeta and 13 Jbeta primers. The protocol was immunoSEQ multiplex PCR, while the TCRdb copy is restricted to in-frame clones and leaves out a portion. Of some 71,000 clones listed, roughly 67% were seen once; the top ten hold approximately 7.6%. Concerning this clone itself: The antigen is undetermined.

The specimen sequenced was PBMCs. The rearrangement joins TRBV5-1 to TRBJ2-7; tentative D call: TRBD2 (5 bases). This receptor was taken from a man aged 35-49 years in good health and CMV-seropositive. CDR3: CASSEGRIRTAEQYF. The CDR3 nucleotides read TGCGCCAGCAGCGAGGGCCGTATCCGAACGGCCGAGCAGTACTTC.